This T cell receptor beta chain stems from a study of cytomegalovirus exposure and HLA in healthy donors. Overall study context: Approximately 85 million unique TCRs from HLA-typed donors were held in an early data release. Study-level results: An analysis was carried out later, and it reportedly showed fewer N-insertions in an Asian-associated ancestry cluster than the roughly 700-donor mean.

For this clone: Its antigen is currently unknown. Other DNA sequences in the sample encode the same CDR3.

The CDR3 totals 15 residues. Germline CDR1 reads SGHTA; CDR2 reads FQGNSA. With V trimmed by 5 bases and J by 1 base, 3 bases remained unmatched. The PCR employed 60 Vbeta primers together with 13 Jbeta primers. Measured with immunoSEQ multiplex PCR; TCRdb has only the in-frame clones, and not every one. The sample has roughly 57,000 clones; 70% to 85% are singletons. The study sampled nominally healthy donors, though unrecorded immune exposures were likely. This clonotype was obtained from a man aged 45-65 years in good health and CMV-seronegative. The sequenced sample was PBMCs. V gene TRBV7-2 combines with J gene TRBJ2-2; TRBD1 matches 8 bases. CDR3 DNA: TGTGCCAGCAGCCAGGGGACAGGGAACACCGGGGAGCTGTTTTTT. Residues: CASSQGTGNTGELFF.